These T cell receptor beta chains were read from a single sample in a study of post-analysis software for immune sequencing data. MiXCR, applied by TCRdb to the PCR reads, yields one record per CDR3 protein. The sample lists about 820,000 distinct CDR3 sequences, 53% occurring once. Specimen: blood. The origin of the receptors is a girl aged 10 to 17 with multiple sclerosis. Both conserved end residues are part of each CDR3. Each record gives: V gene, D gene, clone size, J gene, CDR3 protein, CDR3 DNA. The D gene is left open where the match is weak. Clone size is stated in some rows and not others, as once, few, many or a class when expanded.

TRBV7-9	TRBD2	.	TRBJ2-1	CASSRGGAGGPSSYNEQFF	TGTGCCAGCAGCAGGGGGGGCGCGGGGGGCCCCAGCTCCTACAATGAGCAGTTCTTC
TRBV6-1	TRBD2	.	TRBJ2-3	CASRSSGTLKPDTQYF	TGTGCCAGCAGGAGTAGCGGGACCCTAAAGCCAGATACGCAGTATTTT
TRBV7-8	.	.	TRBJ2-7	CASSFPWSVYEQYF	TGTGCCAGCAGCTTCCCCTGGAGCGTCTACGAGCAGTACTTC
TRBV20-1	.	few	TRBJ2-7	CSARGIPYEQYF	TGCAGTGCCAGAGGGATCCCCTACGAGCAGTACTTC
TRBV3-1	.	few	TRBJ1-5	CASSLRQTNQPQHF	TGTGCCAGCAGCCTCCGACAGACAAATCAGCCCCAGCATTTT
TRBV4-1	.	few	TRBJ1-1	CASRNIDLAQNTEAFF	TGCGCCAGCAGGAACATCGACCTAGCCCAGAACACTGAAGCTTTCTTT
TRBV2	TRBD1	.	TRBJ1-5	CASNHDRVGQPQHF	TGTGCCAGCAACCACGACAGGGTCGGGCAGCCCCAGCATTTT
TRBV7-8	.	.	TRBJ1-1	CASSLEIWSNTEAFF	TGTGCCAGCAGCTTAGAGATATGGAGTAACACTGAAGCTTTCTTT
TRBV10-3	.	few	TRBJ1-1	CAISEGEEHTEAFF	TGTGCCATCAGTGAGGGGGAGGAGCACACTGAAGCTTTCTTT
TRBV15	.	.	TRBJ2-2	CATSRDRQARVGRNGELFF	TGTGCCACCAGCAGAGATAGGCAGGCCAGGGTTGGACGTAACGGGGAGCTGTTTTTT
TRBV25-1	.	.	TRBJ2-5	CASSDELLETQYF	TGTGCCAGCAGTGACGAACTGCTAGAGACCCAGTACTTC
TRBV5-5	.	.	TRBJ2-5	CASRSIPGIAETQYF	TGTGCCAGCAGGTCGATTCCGGGTATTGCGGAGACCCAGTACTTC
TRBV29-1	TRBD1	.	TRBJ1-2	CSVGGQGFNYGYTF	TGCAGCGTTGGCGGACAGGGATTCAACTATGGCTACACCTTC
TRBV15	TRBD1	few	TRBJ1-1	CATSREIQGATEAFF	TGTGCCACCAGCAGAGAAATTCAGGGGGCGACTGAAGCTTTCTTT
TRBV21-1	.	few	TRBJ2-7	CASSPPQESSYEQYF	TGTGCCAGCAGTCCACCACAGGAGAGCTCCTACGAGCAGTACTTC
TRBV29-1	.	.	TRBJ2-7	CSVAWGYEQYF	TGCAGCGTTGCTTGGGGTTACGAGCAGTACTTC
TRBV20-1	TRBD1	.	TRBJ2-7	CSARRGQGPLEQYF	TGCAGTGCGCGACGGGGACAGGGGCCTCTCGAGCAGTACTTC
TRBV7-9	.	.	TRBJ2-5	CASSLAFGSQETQYF	TGTGCCAGCAGCTTAGCGTTCGGAAGCCAAGAGACCCAGTACTTC
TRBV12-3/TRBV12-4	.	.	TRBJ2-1	CASQSDPYNEQFF	TGTGCCAGCCAGAGTGATCCCTACAATGAGCAGTTCTTC
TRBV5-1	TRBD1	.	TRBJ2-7	CASSFGSGTGRYEQYF	TGCGCCAGCAGCTTTGGGTCTGGGACAGGAAGGTACGAGCAGTACTTC
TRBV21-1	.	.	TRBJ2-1	CASSNLLLELGNEQFF	TGTGCCAGCAGCAATTTGTTACTAGAGTTGGGCAATGAGCAGTTCTTC
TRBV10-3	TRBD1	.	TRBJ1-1	CAISESFGRGHTEAFF	TGTGCCATCAGTGAGTCGTTTGGCAGGGGGCACACTGAAGCTTTCTTT
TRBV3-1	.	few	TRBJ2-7	CASSSQFAGRGHEQYF	TGTGCCAGCAGCTCCCAATTCGCGGGACGGGGGCACGAGCAGTACTTC
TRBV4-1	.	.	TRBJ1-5	CASSPSRSTNQPQHF	TGCGCCAGCAGCCCCTCTCGTTCCACCAATCAGCCCCAGCATTTT
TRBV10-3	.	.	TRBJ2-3	CAISESASAQYF	TGTGCCATCAGTGAGTCAGCTTCGGCGCAGTATTTT
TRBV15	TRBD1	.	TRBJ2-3	CATDAGTGEADTQYF	TGTGCCACCGACGCCGGGACAGGGGAGGCAGATACGCAGTATTTT
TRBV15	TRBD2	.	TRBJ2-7	CATSTDARSGTLYEQYF	TGTGCCACCAGCACGGACGCTAGGAGCGGGACCCTCTACGAGCAGTACTTC
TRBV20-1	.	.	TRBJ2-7	CSAGKEGLIYEQYF	TGCAGTGCTGGGAAAGAAGGACTGATCTACGAGCAGTACTTC
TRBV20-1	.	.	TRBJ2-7	CSAMAYRGGYEQYF	TGCAGTGCCATGGCTTACAGGGGAGGCTACGAGCAGTACTTC
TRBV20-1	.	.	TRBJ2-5	CSANPGNQETQYF	TGCAGTGCCAACCCGGGAAACCAAGAGACCCAGTACTTC
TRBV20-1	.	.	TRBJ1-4	CRARTTNEKLFF	TGCAGAGCTAGAACAACTAATGAAAAACTGTTTTTT
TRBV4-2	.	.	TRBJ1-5	CASSQEAVGQRNQPQHF	TGTGCCAGCAGCCAAGAGGCGGTTGGGCAGAGGAATCAGCCCCAGCATTTT
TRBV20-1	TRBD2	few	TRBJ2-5	CSAGPLGGGAQYF	TGCAGTGCTGGGCCTTTGGGGGGGGGAGCCCAGTACTTC
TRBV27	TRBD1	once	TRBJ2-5	CASSRRMGQGSEQYF	TGTGCCAGCAGCAGGCGAATGGGACAGGGGAGTGAGCAGTACTTC
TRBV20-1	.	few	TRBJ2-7	CSARDHQGFSYEQYF	TGCAGTGCTAGAGATCATCAGGGCTTCTCCTACGAGCAGTACTTC
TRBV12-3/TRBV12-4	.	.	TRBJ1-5	CASSPRDFQPQHF	TGTGCCAGCAGCCCCAGGGATTTTCAGCCCCAGCATTTT
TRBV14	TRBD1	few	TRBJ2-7	CASSRQGARTHEQYF	TGTGCCAGCAGCCGACAGGGGGCTAGGACCCACGAGCAGTACTTC
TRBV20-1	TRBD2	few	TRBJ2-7	CSASAGMTYEQYF	TGCAGTGCCTCAGCGGGGATGACCTACGAGCAGTACTTC
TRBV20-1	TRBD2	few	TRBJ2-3	CSARDPSGGTSTDTQYF	TGCAGTGCTAGAGATCCTAGCGGGGGGACTAGCACAGATACGCAGTATTTT
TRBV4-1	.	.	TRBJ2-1	CASSQLSNNEQFF	TGCGCCAGCAGCCAATTATCCAACAATGAGCAGTTCTTC
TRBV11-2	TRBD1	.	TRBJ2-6	CASSLRQISLQGPRGANVLTF	TGTGCCAGCAGCTTACGGCAAATCTCACTACAGGGGCCGCGTGGGGCCAACGTCCTGACTTTC
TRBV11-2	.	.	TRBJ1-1	CASSLRSLNTEAFF	TGTGCCAGCAGCTTACGATCCCTTAACACTGAAGCTTTCTTT
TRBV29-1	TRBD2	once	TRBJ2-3	CSAERLAGGRLSTDTQYF	TGCAGCGCCGAGCGACTAGCGGGAGGCCGACTAAGCACAGATACGCAGTATTTT
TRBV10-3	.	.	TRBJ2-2	CASAPVVGDPENTGELFF	TGTGCCTCTGCCCCGGTAGTTGGGGACCCTGAGAACACCGGGGAGCTGTTTTTT
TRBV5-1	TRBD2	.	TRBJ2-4	CASSLGTSGLAKNIQYF	TGCGCCAGCAGCTTGGGGACTAGCGGGTTAGCCAAAAACATTCAGTACTTC
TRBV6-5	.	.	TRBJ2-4	CASSQGRGLAKNIQYF	TGTGCCAGCAGTCAGGGACGCGGCCTAGCCAAAAACATTCAGTACTTC
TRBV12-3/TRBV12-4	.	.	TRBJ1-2	CASTPGMRGYTF	TGTGCCAGCACCCCGGGAATGCGGGGCTACACCTTC
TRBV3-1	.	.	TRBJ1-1	CASSQEAGYTEAFF	TGTGCCAGCAGCCAAGAGGCAGGATACACTGAAGCTTTCTTT
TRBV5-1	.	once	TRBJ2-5	CASSSPDQYQETQYF	TGCGCCAGCAGCTCCCCGGACCAGTACCAAGAGACCCAGTACTTC
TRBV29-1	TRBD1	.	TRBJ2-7	CSVDRQGQGDEQYF	TGCAGCGTGGACCGACAGGGCCAAGGAGACGAGCAGTACTTC
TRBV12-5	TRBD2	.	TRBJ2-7	CASGLGLAGGFGEQYF	TGTGCTAGTGGTTTAGGACTAGCGGGAGGGTTTGGCGAGCAGTACTTC
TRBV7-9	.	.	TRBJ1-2	CASSHPTAPANYGYTF	TGTGCCAGCAGCCACCCAACGGCCCCAGCTAACTATGGCTACACCTTC
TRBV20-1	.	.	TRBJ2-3	CSALPPGADTQYF	TGCAGTGCCCTACCGCCAGGGGCAGATACGCAGTATTTT
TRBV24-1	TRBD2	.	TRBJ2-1	CATTRSGGPYNEQFF	TGTGCCACGACTCGGTCGGGGGGGCCTTACAATGAGCAGTTCTTC